This T cell receptor beta chain was captured by sequencing in a study of T cell repertoires in ileal Crohn's disease. The table came from immunoSEQ multiplex PCR; TCRdb's copy has only in-frame clones and leaves some out. The table has about 62,000 clones, less than 90% seen once. The germline V gene encodes CDR1 MNHNY and CDR2 SVGAGI (reference sequence). This CDR3 is 11 amino acids long. The V end lost 6 bases, the J end lost 5 bases, and 8 bases lay between the germline ends. The time point is: neoterminal ileum biopsy at postoperative endoscopy, about 6 months after surgery. Sequencing used ileal tissue. The chain links TRBV6-6 to TRBJ2-7; D possibly corresponds to TRBD1 (6 bases). The sequence was collected from an adult with Crohn's disease. The CDR3 nucleotides are TGTGCCAGCAGAAACAGGGACGAGCAGTACTTC. The encoded protein is CASRNRDEQYF.